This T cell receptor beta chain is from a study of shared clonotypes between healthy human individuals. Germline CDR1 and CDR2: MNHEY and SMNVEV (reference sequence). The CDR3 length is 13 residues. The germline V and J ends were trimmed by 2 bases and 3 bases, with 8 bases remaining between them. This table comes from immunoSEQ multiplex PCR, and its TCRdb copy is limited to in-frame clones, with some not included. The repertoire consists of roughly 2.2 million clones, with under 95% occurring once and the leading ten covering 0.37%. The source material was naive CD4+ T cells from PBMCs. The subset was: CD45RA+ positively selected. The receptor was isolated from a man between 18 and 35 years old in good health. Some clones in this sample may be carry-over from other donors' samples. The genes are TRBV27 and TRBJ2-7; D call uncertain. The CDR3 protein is CASSLGRHYEQYF. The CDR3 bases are TGTGCCAGCAGTTTAGGCCGGCACTACGAGCAGTACTTC.